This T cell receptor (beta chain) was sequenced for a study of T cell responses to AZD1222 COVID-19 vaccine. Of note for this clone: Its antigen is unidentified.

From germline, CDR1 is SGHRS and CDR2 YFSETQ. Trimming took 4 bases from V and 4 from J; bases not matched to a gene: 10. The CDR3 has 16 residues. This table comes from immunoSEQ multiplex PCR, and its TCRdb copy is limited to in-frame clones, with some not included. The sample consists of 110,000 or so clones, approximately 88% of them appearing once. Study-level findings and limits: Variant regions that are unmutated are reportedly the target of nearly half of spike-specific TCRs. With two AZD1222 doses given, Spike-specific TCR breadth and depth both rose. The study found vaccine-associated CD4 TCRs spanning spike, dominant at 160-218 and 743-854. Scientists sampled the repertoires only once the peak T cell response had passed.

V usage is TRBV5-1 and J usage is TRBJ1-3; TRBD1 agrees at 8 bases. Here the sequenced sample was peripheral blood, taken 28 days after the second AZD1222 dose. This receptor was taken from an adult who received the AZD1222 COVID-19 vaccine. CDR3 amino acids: CASSTGQVSPGNTIYF. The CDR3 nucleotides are TGCGCCAGCAGCACGGGACAGGTCTCTCCGGGAAACACCATATATTTT.